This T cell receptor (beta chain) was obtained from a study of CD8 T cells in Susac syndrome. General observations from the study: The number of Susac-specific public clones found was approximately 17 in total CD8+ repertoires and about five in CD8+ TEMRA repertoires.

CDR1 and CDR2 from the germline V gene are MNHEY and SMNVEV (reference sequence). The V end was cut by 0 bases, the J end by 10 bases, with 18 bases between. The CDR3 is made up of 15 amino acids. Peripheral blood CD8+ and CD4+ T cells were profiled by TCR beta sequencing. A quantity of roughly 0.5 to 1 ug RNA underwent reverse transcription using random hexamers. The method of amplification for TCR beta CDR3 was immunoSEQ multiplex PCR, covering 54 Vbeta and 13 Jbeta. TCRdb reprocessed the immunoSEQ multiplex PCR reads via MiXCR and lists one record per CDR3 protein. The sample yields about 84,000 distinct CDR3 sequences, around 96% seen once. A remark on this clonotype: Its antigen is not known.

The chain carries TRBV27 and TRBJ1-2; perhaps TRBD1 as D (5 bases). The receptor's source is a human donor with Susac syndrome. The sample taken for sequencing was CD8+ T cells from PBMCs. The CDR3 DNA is TGTGCCAGCAGTTTATCGGCAGGGTCTTTATTGGCCTACACCTTC. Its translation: CASSLSAGSLLAYTF.